The next 3 T cell receptor beta chains were all read from a single sample in a study of CD8 T cells in ankylosing spondylitis. Findings and limits, study-wide: A TCR beta motif of eight highly homologous variants appeared characteristic of ankylosing spondylitis blood.

MiXCR was run by TCRdb on the 5' RACE reads, yielding one entry per CDR3 protein. This table holds 350,000 or so distinct CDR3 sequences, less than 10% found once. These receptors have no known antigen. Sequenced material: blood, either unsorted or a sorted T cell fraction (not recorded which). The origin of the receptors is a male donor with ankylosing spondylitis.

The table lists this clonotype with many counts. The chain combines TRBV12-3 or TRBV12-4 with TRBJ2-1; tentative D call: TRBD1 (6 bases). V was pared by 3 bases and J by 7 bases, with 10 bases between. CDR3 length: 13 residues. CDR3 sequence (DNA): TGTGCCAGCAGTTTCAATGGACAGAATGAGCAGTTCTTC. It encodes CASSFNGQNEQFF.

This sequence joins TRBV28 and TRBJ2-7; D remains ambiguous. The ends were cut back, 3 bases at V and 7 bases at J, with 7 bases in the middle. Germline CDR1 and CDR2: MDHEN and SYDVKM. The CDR3 totals 11 residues. As DNA, the CDR3 is TGTGCCAGCAGTTTTTATCGGGAGCAGTACTTC. It is translated as CASSFYREQYF.

In its sample, this clonotype was seen a few times. The V call is TRBV23-1, the J call TRBJ1-5; D may be TRBD1 (5 bases). TRBV23-1 is assigned to the ORF class and has an uncertain function. This CDR3 contains 19 residues. Deletions cut 7 bases from V and 1 base from J, with 26 bases between. The CDR3 nucleotides read TGCGCCAGCACCCCCGTGGCGGGGGTAAGGGGAGGGAGCAATCAGCCCCAGCATTTT. Protein: CASTPVAGVRGGSNQPQHF.